Below are 20 T cell receptor beta chains sequenced from a single sample in a study of CXCR3-negative and CXCR3-positive naive CD8 T cells. TRB cDNA libraries were made by UMI-labeled 5' RACE. Each CDR3 protein gets one entry in TCRdb, which reprocessed the 5' RACE reads and gives no DNA. The sample includes some 130,000 distinct CDR3 sequences. Sequencing used naive CXCR3- CD8+ T cells from blood. The subset is: CD45RO-CCR7+CD27+CD95- naive CD8+ T cells lacking CXCR3 (TNR3-). The receptors shown here come from a human donor in good health. Some clones in this sample may be carry-over from other donors' samples.

J is TRBJ1-1 and V is TRBV7-9; the TCRdb D gene call, TRBD1, has no DNA to confirm it. The CDR3 extends over 15 amino acids. Germline CDR1 is SEHNR and CDR2 is FQNEAQ (reference sequence). The CDR3 protein is CASSLSAAPNTEAFF.

CDR3 sequence: CASSQVMGRSTDTQYF. The chain couples TRBV4-1 to TRBJ2-3. CDR1 and CDR2 (germline): MGHRA, YSYEKL. This CDR3 contains 16 residues.

This sequence joins TRBV7-9 and TRBJ2-7; TCRdb lists TRBD1, though no DNA is available to test this call. CDR3 length equals 14 residues. Germline loops: CDR1 SEHNR, CDR2 FQNEAQ (reference sequence). Here the CDR3 reads CASTSTGYLYEQYF.

V and J are TRBV7-3 and TRBJ2-3; there is no DNA to check the TCRdb D call of TRBD1. Germline-derived CDR1 and CDR2 are SGHTA and FQGTGA. CDR3 length: 13 residues. CDR3: CATPLGSTDTQYF.

The V and J genes are TRBV15 and TRBJ2-1; TCRdb reports TRBD2, a call that lacks DNA to check it against. The length of the CDR3 is 17 residues. Germline values: CDR1 LNHNV, CDR2 YYDKDF (reference sequence). This CDR3 is CATSRDRGPGLESEQFF.

The chain uses TRBV5-1 and TRBJ2-7; there is no DNA to check the TCRdb D call of TRBD2. CDR3 length: 16 residues. From germline, CDR1 is SGHRS and CDR2 YFSETQ. The CDR3 sequence: CASSLGTGTTLYEQYF. The variable domain in full, completed from reference TRBV5-1 and TRBJ2-7, reads KAGVTQTPRYLIKTRGQQVTLSCSPISGHRSVSWYQQTPGQGLQFLFEYFSETQRNKGNFPGRFSGRQFSNSRSEMNVSTLELGDSALYLCASSLGTGTTLYEQYFGPGTRLTVT.

This chain uses TRBV12-3 or TRBV12-4 with TRBJ1-6. This CDR3 comprises 15 residues. CDR3 sequence reads: CASSLALMGNSPLHF.

The J gene is TRBJ2-7, the V gene TRBV4-1; without DNA, the TCRdb call of TRBD2 cannot be checked. The CDR3 totals 14 residues. Germline CDR1 reads MGHRA; CDR2 reads YSYEKL. CDR3 amino acids: CASSQADRGGEQYF.

J is TRBJ2-3 and V is TRBV7-7. The germline CDR1 and CDR2 sequences are SSHAT and FNYEAQ (reference sequence). This CDR3 has 15 amino acids. The CDR3 spells CASSLTAASTDTQYF.

The gene calls are TRBV29-1 and TRBJ1-2. Germline V gene data show CDR1 as SQVTM and CDR2 as ANQGSEA. This CDR3 contains 11 residues. CDR3 residues: CSVDIRGGYTF. Supplemented by reference TRBV29-1 and TRBJ1-2, the full variable domain reads SAVISQKPSRDICQRGTSLTIQCQVDSQVTMMFWYRQQPGQSLTLIATANQGSEATYESGFVIDKFPISRPNLTFSTLTVSNMSPEDSSIYLCSVDIRGGYTFGSGTRLTVV.

The V and J genes are TRBV29-1 and TRBJ2-7; TCRdb outputs TRBD1, but without DNA this stays unchecked. Per germline, CDR1 SQVTM and CDR2 ANQGSEA. The CDR3 length is 18 residues. The CDR3: CSAFSSLAGTGRNYEQYF.

The chain carries TRBV7-9 and TRBJ2-7; the TCRdb D gene call, TRBD2, has no DNA to confirm it. The CDR3 is 15 amino acids. Germline values: CDR1 SEHNR, CDR2 FQNEAQ (reference sequence). Here the CDR3 reads CASSLVGLGSYEQYF.

The chain joins TRBV7-3 to TRBJ2-6; TCRdb designates TRBD1, a call that cannot be tested without DNA. The CDR3 is 15 amino acids. The germline gives CDR1 SGHTA, CDR2 FQGTGA. Here the CDR3 reads CASSPTGSGANVLTF. Full variable domain (rest looked up from reference TRBV7-3 and TRBJ2-6): GAGVSQTPSNKVTEKGKYVELRCDPISGHTALYWYRQSLGQGPEFLIYFQGTGAADDSGLPNDRFFAVRPEGSVSTLKIQRTERGDSAVYLCASSPTGSGANVLTFGAGSRLTVL.

This rearrangement joins TRBV20-1 to TRBJ2-1. Germline CDR1 DFQATT, CDR2 SNEGSKA (reference sequence). The CDR3 spans 11 residues. The CDR3 here is CSAKQFNEQFF.

This sequence joins TRBV7-9 and TRBJ2-5; TCRdb outputs TRBD2, but without DNA this stays unchecked. Germline V CDR1 and CDR2: SEHNR, FQNEAQ (reference sequence). The CDR3 has 17 residues. The CDR3 loop is CASSSWTSGGAKETHYF.

This rearrangement joins TRBV29-1 to TRBJ1-3; the TCRdb D gene call, TRBD1, has no DNA to confirm it. The CDR3 consists of 15 residues. The germline V gene has CDR1 SQVTM and CDR2 ANQGSEA. The CDR3 reads CSVGILGDSGNTIYF. The whole variable domain, remainder taken from reference TRBV29-1 and TRBJ1-3, is SAVISQKPSRDICQRGTSLTIQCQVDSQVTMMFWYRQQPGQSLTLIATANQGSEATYESGFVIDKFPISRPNLTFSTLTVSNMSPEDSSIYLCSVGILGDSGNTIYFGEGSWLTVV.

The chain employs TRBV28 and TRBJ1-1; the TCRdb call, TRBD1, lacks DNA for checking. The CDR3 is 14 amino acids. The germline V gene has CDR1 MDHEN and CDR2 SYDVKM. This CDR3 reads CASTISPTGTEAFF.

V is TRBV29-1 and J is TRBJ2-3; TCRdb gives TRBD2 as the D gene, but with no DNA this cannot be confirmed. This CDR3 is 17 amino acids long. Germline CDR1 and CDR2: SQVTM and ANQGSEA. The CDR3 sequence is CSVEDPGLASFTDTQYF.

V and J are TRBV7-6 and TRBJ2-7; no DNA is available, so the TRBD2 call from TCRdb remains unchecked. The germline CDR1 and CDR2 sequences are SGHVS and FNYEAQ. This CDR3 is built from 16 residues. CDR3 amino acids: CASSSQLAGGPNEQYF.

V usage is TRBV25-1 and J usage is TRBJ1-4; TCRdb selects TRBD1, and the lack of DNA leaves this call unchecked. The CDR3 runs to 14 residues. Germline V gives CDR1 MGHDK, CDR2 SYGVNS. CDR3 in amino acids: CASSVRGPNEKLFF.